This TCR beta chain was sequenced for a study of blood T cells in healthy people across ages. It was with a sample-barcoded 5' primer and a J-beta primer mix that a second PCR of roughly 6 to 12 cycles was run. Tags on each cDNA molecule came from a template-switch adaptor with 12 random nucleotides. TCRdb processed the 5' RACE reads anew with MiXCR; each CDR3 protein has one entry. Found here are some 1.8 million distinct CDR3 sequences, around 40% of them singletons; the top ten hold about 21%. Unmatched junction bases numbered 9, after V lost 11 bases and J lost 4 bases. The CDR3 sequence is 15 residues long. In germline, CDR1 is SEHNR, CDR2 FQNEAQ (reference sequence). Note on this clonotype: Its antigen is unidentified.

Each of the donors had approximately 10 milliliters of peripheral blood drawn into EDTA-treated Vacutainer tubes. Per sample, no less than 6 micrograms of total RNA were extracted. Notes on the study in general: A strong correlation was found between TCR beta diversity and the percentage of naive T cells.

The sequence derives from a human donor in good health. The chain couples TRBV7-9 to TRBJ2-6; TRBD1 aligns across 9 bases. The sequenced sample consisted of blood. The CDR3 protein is CALDRGWFGANVLTF. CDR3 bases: TGTGCCCTGGACAGGGGATGGTTCGGGGCCAACGTCCTGACTTTC.